This record concerns one T cell receptor beta chain sequence. Antigen specificity is unknown. The treatment denotes: roughly 11-day PBMC culture with coronavirus spike peptide pools or control peptides (ViraFEST assay). Every well contained some 2 million PBMCs, which were grown with around 9.8 IU/ml IL-2 and about 9.5 ug/ml peptide pools. The data derive from a study of vaccination and CD4 T cells after COVID-19. Regarding the study as a whole: Convalescent participants were relatively few, and none had early post-infection timepoints studied. There was no significant change from around 19 to 38 median reactive clonotypes.

Germline V gene sequence: CDR1 SNHLY, CDR2 FYNNEI. Germline trimming cut 4 bases from V and 1 base from J; bases unmatched to any gene: 6. The CDR3 loop spans 17 amino acids. Sequencing of cultured CD4+ T cell DNA used the Oncomine TCR Beta short-read assay. It was from cultured CD4+ T cells that genomic DNA was extracted. MiXCR, applied by TCRdb to the PCR reads, yields one record per CDR3 protein. The data contain about 15,000 distinct CDR3 sequences, 40% to 50% of them singletons. The source material was CD4+ T cells from blood, cultured in vitro, sampled before SARS-CoV-2 vaccination. The TCR sequence derives from a human donor who had recovered from COVID-19. The chain carries TRBV2 and TRBJ2-4; 11 positions match TRBD1. CDR3 protein: CASSGGTGGAAKNIQYF. The CDR3 DNA reads as TGTGCCAGCAGTGGAGGGACAGGGGGTGCTGCCAAAAACATTCAGTACTTC.